Presented here are 7 T cell receptor beta chains from one specimen sequenced in a study of cytomegalovirus exposure and HLA in healthy donors. PCR amplification relied on 60 Vbeta primers (plus 13 Jbeta primers). TCRdb keeps only in-frame clones here, not all; method: immunoSEQ multiplex PCR. The data hold approximately 130,000 clones, with around 82% observed a single time. Source material: PBMCs. Source of these receptors: a man aged 45-60 years in good health and CMV-seronegative.

There are a few counts of this clone. The V and J genes are TRBV28 and TRBJ2-1; tentative D call: TRBD2 (6 bases). Trimming took 2 bases from V and 10 from J, leaving 12 bases between them. Germline V gene data show CDR1 as MDHEN and CDR2 as SYDVKM. This CDR3 comprises 13 residues. The DNA for the CDR3 is TGTGCCAGCAGTTTAGGGACGAGCGGGGAGCAGTTCTTC. Protein product: CASSLGTSGEQFF.

The chain links TRBV6-5 to TRBJ1-6; D uncertain. With 0 bases removed from V and 10 bases from J, the gap between germline ends came to 13 bases. CDR1 is MNHEY, CDR2 SVGAGI, per germline. CDR3 length: 15 residues. The CDR3 here is CASSYSSGFVSPLHF. The CDR3 region has the DNA TGTGCCAGCAGTTACTCTTCGGGGTTCGTGTCACCCCTCCACTTT.

Only a few counts were recorded for this clone. This chain joins TRBV6-6 and TRBJ2-7; weak D call: TRBD1 (6 bases). The germline CDR1 and CDR2 sequences are MNHNY and SVGAGI (reference sequence). This CDR3 spans 13 amino acids. V gave up 5 bases and J gave up 4 bases, with 12 bases separating them. The CDR3 protein is CASSTYTGYEQYF. CDR3 bases: TGTGCCAGCAGTACCTATACAGGGTACGAGCAGTACTTC.

A few counts support this clone. V usage is TRBV7-2 and J usage is TRBJ2-7; the D is unclear. Germline CDR1 and CDR2: SGHTA and FQGNSA. The V end lost 1 base, the J end lost 1 base, and 14 bases lay between the germline ends. This CDR3 has 16 amino acids. CDR3 bases: TGTGCCAGCAGCTTAGGGGCCGGTCAAGTTTCCTACGAGCAGTACTTC. The encoded protein is CASSLGAGQVSYEQYF.

The chain employs TRBV9 and TRBJ1-2; perhaps TRBD1 as D (5 bases). The germline V gene has CDR1 SGDLS and CDR2 YYNGEE. CDR3 length: 14 residues. The V and J ends lost 6 bases and 0 bases respectively, with 12 bases between them. CDR3 residues: CASTIDRANYGYTF. The CDR3 DNA reads as TGTGCCAGCACCATCGACAGAGCTAACTATGGCTACACCTTC.

The CDR3 spells CASSWGGLAGRHSYEQYF. CDR3 nucleotides: TGTGCCAGCAGCTGGGGGGGACTAGCGGGACGACACTCCTACGAGCAGTACTTC. The chain links TRBV5-6 to TRBJ2-5, with TRBD2 matching over 13 bases. The DNA end is more similar to TRBJ2-7, so the J call may be wrong. This CDR3 is 18 amino acids long. The germline V gene encodes CDR1 SGHDT and CDR2 YYEEEE.

The gene calls are TRBV6-5 and TRBJ1-3, with D unresolved. Per germline, CDR1 MNHEY and CDR2 SVGAGI. The V and J ends lost 0 bases and 0 bases respectively, with 6 bases between them. This CDR3 has 15 residues. In DNA form, the CDR3 reads TGTGCCAGCAGTTACTCGCGCCCCTCTGGAAACACCATATATTTT. It translates to CASSYSRPSGNTIYF.